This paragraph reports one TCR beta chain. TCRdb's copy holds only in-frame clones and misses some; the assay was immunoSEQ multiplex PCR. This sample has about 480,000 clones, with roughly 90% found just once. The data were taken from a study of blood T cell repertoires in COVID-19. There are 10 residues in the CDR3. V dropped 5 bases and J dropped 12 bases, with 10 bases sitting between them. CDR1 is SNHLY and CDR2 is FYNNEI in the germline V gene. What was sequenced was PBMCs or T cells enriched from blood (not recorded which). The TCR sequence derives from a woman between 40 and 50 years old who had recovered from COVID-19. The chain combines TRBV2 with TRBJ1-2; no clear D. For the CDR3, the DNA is TGTGCCAGCAGTTCGGAGGCCCACACCTTC. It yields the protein CASSSEAHTF.